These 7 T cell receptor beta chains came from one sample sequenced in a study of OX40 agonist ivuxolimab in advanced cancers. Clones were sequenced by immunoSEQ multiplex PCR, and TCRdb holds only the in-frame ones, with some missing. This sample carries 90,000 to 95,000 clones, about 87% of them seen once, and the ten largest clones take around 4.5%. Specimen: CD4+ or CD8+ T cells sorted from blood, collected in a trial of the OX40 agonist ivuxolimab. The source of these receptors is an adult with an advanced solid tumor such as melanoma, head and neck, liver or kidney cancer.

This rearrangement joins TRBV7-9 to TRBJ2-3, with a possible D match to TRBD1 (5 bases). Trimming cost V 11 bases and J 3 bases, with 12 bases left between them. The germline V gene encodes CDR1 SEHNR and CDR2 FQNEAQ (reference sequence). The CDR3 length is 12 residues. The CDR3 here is CAGVRDTDTQYF. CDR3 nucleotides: TGTGCCGGGGTCAGGGATACAGATACGCAGTATTTT.

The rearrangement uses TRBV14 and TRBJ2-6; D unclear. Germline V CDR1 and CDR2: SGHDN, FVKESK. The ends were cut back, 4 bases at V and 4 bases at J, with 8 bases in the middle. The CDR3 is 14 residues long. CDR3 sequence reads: CASSLYKGANVLTF. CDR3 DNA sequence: TGTGCCAGCAGCCTATACAAGGGGGCCAACGTCCTGACTTTC.

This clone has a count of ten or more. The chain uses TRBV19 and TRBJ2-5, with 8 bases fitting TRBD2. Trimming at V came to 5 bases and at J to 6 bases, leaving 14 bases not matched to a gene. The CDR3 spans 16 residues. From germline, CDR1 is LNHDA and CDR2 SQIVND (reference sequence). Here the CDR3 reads CASSHPNGRVLKTQYF. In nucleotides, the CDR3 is TGTGCCAGTAGTCACCCTAACGGGAGGGTTTTGAAGACCCAGTACTTC.

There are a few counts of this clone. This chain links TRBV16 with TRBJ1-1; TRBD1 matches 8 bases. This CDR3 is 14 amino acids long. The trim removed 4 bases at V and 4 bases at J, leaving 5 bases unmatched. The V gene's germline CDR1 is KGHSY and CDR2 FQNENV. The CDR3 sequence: CASSLQGEGTEAFF. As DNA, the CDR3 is TGTGCCAGCAGCCTACAGGGGGAGGGCACTGAAGCTTTCTTT.

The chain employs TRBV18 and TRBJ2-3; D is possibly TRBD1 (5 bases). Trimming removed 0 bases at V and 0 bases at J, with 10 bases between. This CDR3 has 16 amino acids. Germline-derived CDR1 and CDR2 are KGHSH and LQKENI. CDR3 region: CASSPPQGTSTDTQYF. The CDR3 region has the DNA TGTGCCAGCTCACCACCCCAGGGAACTAGCACAGATACGCAGTATTTT.

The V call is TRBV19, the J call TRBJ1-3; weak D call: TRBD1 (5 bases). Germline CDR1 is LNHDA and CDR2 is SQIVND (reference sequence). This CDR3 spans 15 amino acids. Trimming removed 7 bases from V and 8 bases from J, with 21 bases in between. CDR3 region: CASNRGPLFGHTIYF. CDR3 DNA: TGTGCCAGTAATAGGGGCCCTCTTTTTGGCCACACCATATATTTT. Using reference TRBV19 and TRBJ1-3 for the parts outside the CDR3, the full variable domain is DGGITQSPKYLFRKEGQNVTLSCEQNLNHDAMYWYRQDPGQGLRLIYYSQIVNDFQKGDIAEGYSVSREKKESFPLTVTSAQKNPTAFYLCASNRGPLFGHTIYFGEGSWLTVV.

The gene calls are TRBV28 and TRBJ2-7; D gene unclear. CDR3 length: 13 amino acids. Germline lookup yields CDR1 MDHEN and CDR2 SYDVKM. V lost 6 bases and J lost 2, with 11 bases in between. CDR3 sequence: CASRSNPTYEQYF. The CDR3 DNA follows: TGTGCCAGCAGATCGAACCCGACCTACGAGCAGTACTTC.